A selection of T cell receptor beta chains follows, all from one sample in a study of blood T cell repertoires in COVID-19. Assay used: immunoSEQ multiplex PCR; TCRdb lists only in-frame clones, some missing. The repertoire holds some 200,000 clones, with about 90% as singletons. Sample: PBMCs or T cells enriched from blood (not recorded which). These TCRs come from a woman aged 50 to 60 in a cohort exposed to, infected with or recovered from COVID-19 (not recorded which). Both conserved end residues are part of each CDR3. Fields, in order: clone size, J gene, V gene, D gene, CDR3 protein, CDR3 DNA. D genes are given only for firm matches. Some rows mark clone size as missing; the rest say once, few, many or name a class of expanded clone.

>NA|TRBJ2-2|TRBV11-3|TRBD1
CASSLAGTGGANTGELFF
TGTGCCAGCAGCTTAGCCGGGACAGGGGGTGCGAACACCGGGGAGCTGTTTTTT
>few|TRBJ2-3|TRBV11-3|TRBD2
CASSSGGSKTDTQYF
TGTGCCAGCAGCTCCGGGGGGTCCAAGACAGATACGCAGTATTTT
>NA|TRBJ1-1|TRBV5-4|TRBD1
CASSLRQGNTEAFF
TGTGCCAGCAGCTTGCGACAGGGTAACACTGAAGCTTTCTTT
>NA|TRBJ2-3|TRBV13|NA
CASSSSGTTDTQYF
TGTGCCAGCAGCTCATCAGGAACCACAGATACGCAGTATTTT
>NA|TRBJ2-4|TRBV30|NA
CAWSVHELDIQYF
TGTGCCTGGAGTGTTCATGAGTTGGACATTCAGTACTTC
>NA|TRBJ2-1|TRBV4-2|TRBD1
CASSQRTGTGGYNEQFF
TGTGCCAGCAGCCAACGCACCGGGACAGGGGGCTACAATGAGCAGTTCTTC
>NA|TRBJ2-1|TRBV28|NA
CASNPPRQLYNEQFF
TGTGCCAGCAATCCCCCGAGACAGCTCTACAATGAGCAGTTCTTC
>NA|TRBJ2-1|TRBV10-2|TRBD2
CASSVTSGGSYNEQFF
TGCGCCAGCAGTGTGACTAGCGGGGGATCCTACAATGAGCAGTTCTTC
>NA|TRBJ1-4|TRBV7-2|NA
CASSPTKSRGEVTNEKLFF
TGTGCCAGCAGCCCAACCAAAAGTCGGGGGGAAGTGACTAATGAAAAACTGTTTTTT
>NA|TRBJ2-1|TRBV2|TRBD2
CASSALLRGGRYNEQFF
TGTGCCAGCAGTGCTTTACTGCGGGGGGGGCGCTACAATGAGCAGTTCTTC
>NA|TRBJ1-2|TRBV7-9|TRBD1
CASSLGRTGNYYGYTF
TGTGCCAGCAGCTTAGGGAGGACAGGGAATTACTATGGCTACACCTTC
>once|TRBJ1-1|TRBV19|NA
CASSTGSGGLIEAFF
TGTGCCAGTAGTACAGGGTCCGGGGGACTGATTGAAGCTTTCTTT
>NA|TRBJ2-1|TRBV28|TRBD2
CASSSVAGGFNEQFF
TGTGCCAGCAGCAGCGTAGCGGGGGGGTTTAATGAGCAGTTCTTC
>NA|TRBJ1-6|TRBV5-4|NA
CASSLARGNSPLHF
TGTGCCAGCAGCTTGGCAAGGGGGAATTCACCCCTCCACTTT
>NA|TRBJ1-2|TRBV30|NA
CAWSVLQGVSSYGYTF
TGTGCCTGGAGTGTACTACAGGGAGTCAGCTCCTATGGCTACACCTTC
>NA|TRBJ1-6|TRBV19|TRBD1
CASRPGQPRVRSPLHF
TGTGCCAGTAGGCCGGGACAGCCGAGAGTCAGATCACCCCTCCACTTT
>NA|TRBJ1-2|TRBV7-2|NA
CASSPMQAIRYGYTF
TGTGCCAGCAGCCCTATGCAGGCGATTCGGTATGGCTACACCTTC
>few|TRBJ1-1|TRBV5-1|TRBD1
CASSFTGGNTEAFF
TGCGCCAGCAGCTTCACAGGGGGGAACACTGAAGCTTTCTTT